A selection of T cell receptor beta chains follows, all from one sample in a study of blood T cell repertoires in COVID-19. The method was immunoSEQ multiplex PCR; TCRdb's version includes in-frame clones alone and lacks a portion of them. Found here are roughly 240,000 clones, around four fifths of them singletons; the top ten hold about 4.5%. The sequencing sample was made of peripheral blood. All receptors derive from a man aged 55 to 70 who had recovered from COVID-19. Each CDR3 is given with its conserved first and last residue. D genes are given only for firm matches. Clone size is shown for a subset of rows, as once, few, many or a class of expanded clone.

v_gene	abundance	len	j_gene	d_gene	CDR3nt	CDR3aa
TRBV2	-	15	TRBJ1-4	-	TGTGCCAGCAGGGAACAGGAAACAACTAATGAAAAACTGTTTTTT	CASREQETTNEKLFF
TRBV19	-	15	TRBJ2-3	-	TGTGCCACCCGTTCCGGGGAAAGGGCCACAGATACGCAGTATTTT	CATRSGERATDTQYF
TRBV6-6	-	14	TRBJ2-7	TRBD1	TGTGCCAGCAGTTTAGACAGGGCCACCTACGAGCAGTACTTC	CASSLDRATYEQYF
TRBV19	-	16	TRBJ2-3	-	TGTGCCAGTAGTATAAATCCAGGGGCGAACACAGATACGCAGTATTTT	CASSINPGANTDTQYF
TRBV4-1	-	17	TRBJ2-5	TRBD1	TGCGCCAGCAGCCTAATTCGGGGACAGGGGAATCAAGAGACCCAGTACTTC	CASSLIRGQGNQETQYF
TRBV5-1	-	15	TRBJ2-1	-	TGCGCCAGCAGCTTGGTTGCAGGGATGAACAATGAGCAGTTCTTC	CASSLVAGMNNEQFF
TRBV9	-	16	TRBJ1-2	-	TGTGCCAGCAGCGTAGCTAGGTCAGGGGAAGACTATGGCTACACCTTC	CASSVARSGEDYGYTF
TRBV28	-	13	TRBJ1-6	TRBD1	TGTGCCAGCAGAGGACAGGGATACTCACCCCTCCACTTT	CASRGQGYSPLHF
TRBV6-5	few	15	TRBJ2-3	TRBD2	TGTGCCGGCGGACTAGCGGGGGGTTCCACAGATACGCAGTATTTT	CAGGLAGGSTDTQYF
TRBV7-3	-	13	TRBJ2-3	-	TGTGCCAGCAGCTACGACAACACAGATACGCAGTATTTT	CASSYDNTDTQYF
TRBV3-1/TRBV3-2	-	18	TRBJ2-4	-	TGTGCCAGCAGCCAAGATCCTCATTTTGGGGGCGCCAAAAACATTCAGTACTTC	CASSQDPHFGGAKNIQYF
TRBV19	-	15	TRBJ1-5	TRBD1	TGTGCCAGTAGTATGGGTAGGGGGCGGGATCAGCCCCAGCATTTT	CASSMGRGRDQPQHF
TRBV6-5	-	13	TRBJ1-1	-	TGTGCCAGCGAGTCACTCATGAACACTGAAGCTTTCTTT	CASESLMNTEAFF
TRBV4-1	-	15	TRBJ2-1	-	TGCGCCAGCACCATGGGACTCACCTCCTACAATGAGCAGTTCTTC	CASTMGLTSYNEQFF
TRBV27	-	15	TRBJ1-2	TRBD1	TGTGCCAGCAGTTTATCAGGGACAGGATCGTATGGCTACACCTTC	CASSLSGTGSYGYTF
TRBV4-2	-	18	TRBJ2-6	TRBD2	TGTGCCAGCAGCCAAGTCAGCGGGGCAATCTCTGGGGCCAACGTCCTGACTTTC	CASSQVSGAISGANVLTF
TRBV7-9	-	15	TRBJ2-1	TRBD1	TGTGCCAGCAGCGTAGGGACAGGGCCCTACAATGAGCAGTTCTTC	CASSVGTGPYNEQFF
TRBV5-4	few	14	TRBJ1-1	TRBD1	TGTGCCAGCAGCCAAAGGGACAGTTACACTGAAGCTTTCTTT	CASSQRDSYTEAFF
TRBV19	-	17	TRBJ1-5	-	TGTGCCAGTAGTCTTCCAGGAGGGGCTGGCAACAATCAGCCCCAGCATTTT	CASSLPGGAGNNQPQHF
TRBV29-1	-	10	TRBJ2-7	-	TGCAGCGTTGACGCCTACGAGCAGTACTTC	CSVDAYEQYF
TRBV28	-	13	TRBJ1-2	TRBD1	TGTGCCAGCAGGATGACAGGGGCCTATGGCTACACCTTC	CASRMTGAYGYTF
TRBV11-3	-	17	TRBJ2-7	-	TGTGCCAGCAGCTTAGGAGGGGGCATGGAAAGAAGCGGGGAGCAGTACTTC	CASSLGGGMERSGEQYF
TRBV2	-	15	TRBJ2-1	TRBD2	TGTGCCAGCAGAGAACTAGCGGCCTCTCCCAATGAGCAGTTCTTC	CASRELAASPNEQFF
TRBV5-4	-	14	TRBJ2-5	-	TGTGCCAGCAGCTTAGGTCCAGGGCAAGAGACCCAGTACTTC	CASSLGPGQETQYF
TRBV28	-	12	TRBJ1-5	-	TGTGCCAGCAGTCCACTAAATCAGCCCCAGCATTTT	CASSPLNQPQHF
TRBV19	-	15	TRBJ2-1	TRBD1	TGTGCCAGTAGTCCCTGGGTCCCTAGACAGGGCGAGCAGTTCTTC	CASSPWVPRQGEQFF
TRBV7-9	-	12	TRBJ2-5	-	TGTGCCAGCAGCTTAGACGGAGAGACCCAGTACTTC	CASSLDGETQYF
TRBV3-1/TRBV3-2	-	18	TRBJ1-2	TRBD1	TGTGCCAGCAGCCAAGACGTGAGGGGGCTCGAAGCTAACTATGGCTACACCTTC	CASSQDVRGLEANYGYTF
TRBV7-2	-	14	TRBJ2-5	-	TGTGCCAGCAGCCGGGCGGGCCAGAGAGAGACCCAGTACTTC	CASSRAGQRETQYF
TRBV4-1	few	14	TRBJ2-7	TRBD1	TGCGCCAGCAGACGGGACAGAACAGTTTACGAGCAGTACTTC	CASRRDRTVYEQYF
TRBV4-1	once	15	TRBJ2-7	-	TGCGCCAGCAGCCAAGTTATGGGAGTAAGCTACGAGCAGTACTTC	CASSQVMGVSYEQYF
TRBV4-1	-	19	TRBJ2-1	TRBD2	TGCGCCAGCAGCCAACGACTAGCGGGAGGGGGGAGCTCCTACAATGAGCAGTTCTTC	CASSQRLAGGGSSYNEQFF
TRBV27	-	14	TRBJ1-2	-	TGTGCCAGCAGTTTATTTGGAGGGAACTATGGCTACACCTTC	CASSLFGGNYGYTF
TRBV10-3	few	14	TRBJ2-3	TRBD2	TGTGCCATCTCGGCGGGAGGGAGCACAGATACGCAGTATTTT	CAISAGGSTDTQYF
TRBV4-1	-	15	TRBJ2-7	-	TGCGCCAGCAGCCAAGAACTTATTGTGTTCTACGAGCAGTACTTC	CASSQELIVFYEQYF
TRBV20-1	-	10	TRBJ2-7	-	TGCAGTGTCGCGACAGATCAGCAGTACTTC	CSVATDQQYF
TRBV28	-	13	TRBJ1-2	TRBD1	TGTGCCAGCAGTTTCCGGGACAGACGAGGCTACACCTTC	CASSFRDRRGYTF
TRBV2	-	12	TRBJ1-2	TRBD1	TGTGCCAGCACTTCGGACAGGGTTGGCTACACCTTC	CASTSDRVGYTF
TRBV5-1	-	14	TRBJ1-1	-	TGCGCCAGCAGCTTTTACAGGGACAACACTGAAGCTTTCTTT	CASSFYRDNTEAFF
TRBV7-8	-	15	TRBJ2-1	TRBD1	TGTGCCAGCAGGGCGCACAGGGGTTTCTACAATGAGCAGTTCTTC	CASRAHRGFYNEQFF
TRBV6-2/TRBV6-3	-	15	TRBJ2-3	-	TGTGCCAGCAGTCTACTAGCATCTAGCACAGATACGCAGTATTTT	CASSLLASSTDTQYF
TRBV7-2	-	17	TRBJ2-7	-	TGTGCCAGCAGCCCCCAGGTATCTGCTAAGAACTCCTACGAGCAGTACTTC	CASSPQVSAKNSYEQYF
TRBV7-8	once	15	TRBJ1-2	TRBD1	TGTGCCAGCAGCTTATCCGGGACAGGGAACTATGGCTACACCTTC	CASSLSGTGNYGYTF
TRBV7-2	-	15	TRBJ2-7	-	TGTGCCAGCAGCTTAGCGGGCGGGGTACCCTACGAGCAGTACTTC	CASSLAGGVPYEQYF
TRBV5-4	-	13	TRBJ2-4	TRBD1	TGTGCCAGCAGCCGGGACAGGGAAGGATCGGAGTACTTC	CASSRDREGSEYF
TRBV6-6	-	15	TRBJ1-2	TRBD1	TGTGCCAGCAGTTCCCCGGACAGGGTTAACTATGGCTACACCTTC	CASSSPDRVNYGYTF
TRBV5-6	-	13	TRBJ2-7	-	TGTGCCAGCAGCTCCGCCCTACTCTACGAGCAGTACTTC	CASSSALLYEQYF
TRBV7-8	-	16	TRBJ1-6	-	TGTGCCAGCAGCTTAAAGGTTTCGGTCGGCGGCTCACCCCTCCACTTT	CASSLKVSVGGSPLHF
TRBV29-1	-	12	TRBJ1-2	TRBD1	TGCAGCGTTCCACAGGGGGGCTATGGCTACACCTTC	CSVPQGGYGYTF
TRBV9	-	14	TRBJ1-2	-	TGTGCCAGCAGCGTAGGGGGTCGGCGGGAAGGCTACACCTTC	CASSVGGRREGYTF